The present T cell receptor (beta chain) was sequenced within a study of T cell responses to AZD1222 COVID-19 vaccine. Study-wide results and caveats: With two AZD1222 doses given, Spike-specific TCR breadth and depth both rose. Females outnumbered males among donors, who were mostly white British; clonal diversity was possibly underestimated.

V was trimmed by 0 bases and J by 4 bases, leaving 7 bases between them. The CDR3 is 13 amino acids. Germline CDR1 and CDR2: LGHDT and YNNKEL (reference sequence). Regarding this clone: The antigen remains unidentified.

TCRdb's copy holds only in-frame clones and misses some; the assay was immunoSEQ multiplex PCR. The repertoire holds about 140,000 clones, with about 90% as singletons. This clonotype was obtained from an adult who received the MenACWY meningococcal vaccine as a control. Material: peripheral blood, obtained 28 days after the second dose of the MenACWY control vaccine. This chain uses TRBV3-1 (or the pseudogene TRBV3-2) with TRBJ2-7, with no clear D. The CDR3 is CASSQDLGYEQYF. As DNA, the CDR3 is TGTGCCAGCAGCCAAGATTTGGGGTACGAGCAGTACTTC.